These T cell receptor beta chains were read from a single sample in a study of OX40 agonist ivuxolimab in advanced cancers. The table came from immunoSEQ multiplex PCR; TCRdb's copy has only in-frame clones and leaves some out. The table has tens of thousands of clones, approximately 86% seen once. Here the sequenced sample was CD4+ or CD8+ T cells sorted from blood, taken in a trial of the OX40 agonist ivuxolimab. Source of these receptors: an adult with an advanced solid tumor such as melanoma, head and neck, liver or kidney cancer. Both conserved end residues are part of each CDR3. The order of the fields is V gene, clone size, J gene, D gene, CDR3 protein, CDR3 DNA. A D gene is named only where the DNA matches it firmly. The size of a clone is reported for some rows only, either as once, few or many, or as a class for expanded clones.

V: TRBV29-1
size: NA
J: TRBJ1-2
D: NA
CDR3: CSVELQGNYGYTF
DNA: TGCAGCGTTGAACTTCAGGGGAACTATGGCTACACCTTC

V: TRBV7-8
size: once
J: TRBJ1-5
D: NA
CDR3: CASSLLEGQDYSNQPQHF
DNA: TGTGCCAGCAGCTTGTTGGAAGGGCAGGATTATAGCAATCAGCCCCAGCATTTT

V: TRBV11-1
size: NA
J: TRBJ2-7
D: TRBD1
CDR3: CAGSPGTDIYEQYF
DNA: TGTGCCGGCAGCCCCGGGACAGACATCTACGAGCAGTACTTC

V: TRBV20-1
size: NA
J: TRBJ2-1
D: NA
CDR3: CSARVWWQFF
DNA: TGCAGTGCTAGAGTTTGGTGGCAGTTCTTC

V: TRBV6-1
size: NA
J: TRBJ2-1
D: NA
CDR3: CASSSRQAYYNEQFF
DNA: TGTGCCAGCAGTAGCCGACAGGCCTACTACAATGAGCAGTTCTTC

V: TRBV27
size: NA
J: TRBJ2-7
D: NA
CDR3: CASSLWESSYEQYF
DNA: TGTGCCAGCAGTTTGTGGGAGTCCTCCTACGAGCAGTACTTC

V: TRBV4-3
size: NA
J: TRBJ2-1
D: TRBD2
CDR3: CASSQVRTSGYNEQFF
DNA: TGCGCCAGCAGCCAAGTCAGGACTAGCGGTTACAATGAGCAGTTCTTC

V: TRBV4-3
size: NA
J: TRBJ2-1
D: TRBD1
CDR3: CASSHQTGDNEQFF
DNA: TGCGCCAGCAGCCACCAAACAGGGGACAATGAGCAGTTCTTC

V: TRBV5-6
size: NA
J: TRBJ2-2
D: NA
CDR3: CASSLDLTGELFF
DNA: TGTGCCAGCAGCTTGGACCTCACCGGGGAGCTGTTTTTT

V: TRBV6-4
size: NA
J: TRBJ2-3
D: NA
CDR3: CASSDEGGTDTQYF
DNA: TGTGCCAGCAGTGACGAAGGGGGGACAGATACGCAGTATTTT

V: TRBV9
size: NA
J: TRBJ2-6
D: NA
CDR3: CASSGTPSSGANVLTF
DNA: TGTGCCAGCAGCGGGACCCCTAGCTCTGGGGCCAACGTCCTGACTTTC

V: TRBV4-3
size: NA
J: TRBJ1-2
D: TRBD1
CDR3: CASSLRDRRSGYTF
DNA: TGCGCCAGCAGCCTCCGGGACAGGCGTAGTGGCTACACCTTC

V: TRBV21-1
size: NA
J: TRBJ2-1
D: NA
CDR3: CASSKSASGRAYNEQFF
DNA: TGTGCCAGCAGCAAATCGGCTAGCGGGAGGGCCTATAATGAGCAGTTCTTC

V: TRBV4-1
size: NA
J: TRBJ2-1
D: TRBD2
CDR3: CASSPTSAAYNEQFF
DNA: TGCGCCAGCAGCCCGACTAGCGCAGCCTACAATGAGCAGTTCTTC

V: TRBV19
size: NA
J: TRBJ2-1
D: NA
CDR3: CASRSDWSSYNEQFF
DNA: TGTGCCAGTAGGTCGGACTGGAGCTCCTACAATGAGCAGTTCTTC

V: TRBV5-1
size: NA
J: TRBJ2-7
D: TRBD2
CDR3: CASSLAGGGSYEQYF
DNA: TGCGCCAGCAGCTTAGCGGGAGGTGGGTCCTACGAGCAGTACTTC

V: TRBV30
size: NA
J: TRBJ2-5
D: NA
CDR3: CAWSVNGQETQYF
DNA: TGTGCCTGGAGTGTAAACGGCCAAGAGACCCAGTACTTC

V: TRBV6-5
size: once
J: TRBJ1-1
D: NA
CDR3: CASSYGGRSEAFF
DNA: TGTGCCAGCAGTTACGGGGGCCGGTCTGAAGCTTTCTTT

V: TRBV6-1
size: NA
J: TRBJ1-1
D: NA
CDR3: CASRDSLNTEAFF
DNA: TGTGCCAGCAGGGACAGTTTGAACACTGAAGCTTTCTTT

V: TRBV7-9
size: NA
J: TRBJ1-1
D: NA
CDR3: CASSLFPEWEIRDTEAFF
DNA: TGTGCCAGCAGCTTATTTCCGGAATGGGAGATAAGGGACACTGAAGCTTTCTTT

V: TRBV7-2
size: NA
J: TRBJ1-2
D: NA
CDR3: CASSLYRGLNYGYTF
DNA: TGTGCCAGCAGCTTATACCGGGGGCTCAACTATGGCTACACCTTC

V: TRBV6-5
size: once
J: TRBJ1-1
D: NA
CDR3: CASSYLRETEAFF
DNA: TGTGCCAGCAGTTACCTTCGGGAGACTGAAGCTTTCTTT

V: TRBV7-6
size: NA
J: TRBJ2-5
D: NA
CDR3: CASSRVAEQETQYF
DNA: TGTGCCAGCAGCAGAGTAGCGGAACAAGAGACCCAGTACTTC

V: TRBV6-4
size: NA
J: TRBJ2-7
D: NA
CDR3: CASSDTSYEQYF
DNA: TGTGCCAGCAGTGACACCTCCTACGAGCAGTACTTC

V: TRBV2
size: NA
J: TRBJ2-7
D: NA
CDR3: CASSFGGNEQYF
DNA: TGTGCCAGCAGTTTCGGGGGAAACGAGCAGTACTTC

V: TRBV20-1
size: NA
J: TRBJ2-3
D: NA
CDR3: CSDGSTDTQYF
DNA: TGCAGTGACGGGAGCACAGATACGCAGTATTTT

V: TRBV28
size: once
J: TRBJ2-7
D: NA
CDR3: CASSLLASSFSYEQYF
DNA: TGTGCCAGCAGTTTATTGGCTAGTTCGTTCTCCTACGAGCAGTACTTC

V: TRBV27
size: NA
J: TRBJ2-1
D: NA
CDR3: CASSLERRGNEQFF
DNA: TGTGCCAGCAGTTTAGAGCGGAGAGGGAATGAGCAGTTCTTC

V: TRBV4-1
size: NA
J: TRBJ1-4
D: NA
CDR3: CASSPPSNEKLFF
DNA: TGCGCCAGCAGCCCACCCTCTAATGAAAAACTGTTTTTT

V: TRBV6-1
size: NA
J: TRBJ1-1
D: TRBD1
CDR3: CASSEGQGNTEAFF
DNA: TGTGCCAGCAGTGAAGGACAGGGAAACACTGAAGCTTTCTTT

V: TRBV19
size: NA
J: TRBJ2-2
D: TRBD2
CDR3: CASSAAGTSVLGELFF
DNA: TGTGCCAGTAGTGCGGCCGGGACTAGCGTCCTCGGGGAGCTGTTTTTT

V: TRBV6-5
size: NA
J: TRBJ2-2
D: NA
CDR3: CASSYVDTGELFF
DNA: TGTGCCAGCAGTTACGTGGACACCGGGGAGCTGTTTTTT

V: TRBV4-1
size: NA
J: TRBJ2-7
D: TRBD1
CDR3: CASSHGTGNYEQYF
DNA: TGCGCCAGCAGCCACGGGACAGGGAATTACGAGCAGTACTTC

V: TRBV4-1
size: few
J: TRBJ2-1
D: TRBD2
CDR3: CASSRAGGSYNEQFF
DNA: TGCGCCAGCAGCCGCGCGGGAGGGAGCTACAATGAGCAGTTCTTC

V: TRBV21-1
size: NA
J: TRBJ2-1
D: NA
CDR3: CASSSRTSGICGEQFF
DNA: TGTGCCAGCAGCAGCCGGACTAGCGGGATTTGTGGTGAGCAGTTCTTC

V: TRBV6-1
size: NA
J: TRBJ1-2
D: NA
CDR3: CASSYQGVGYTF
DNA: TGTGCCAGCAGTTATCAGGGTGTCGGCTACACCTTC

V: TRBV20-1
size: NA
J: TRBJ2-7
D: NA
CDR3: CRADSYEQYF
DNA: TGCAGAGCCGACAGCTACGAGCAGTACTTC

V: TRBV27
size: once
J: TRBJ2-1
D: TRBD2
CDR3: CASSSHPTSGYNEQFF
DNA: TGTGCCAGCAGTTCCCACCCCACTAGCGGCTACAATGAGCAGTTCTTC

V: TRBV7-8
size: NA
J: TRBJ2-4
D: TRBD2
CDR3: CASSAGTSGIGAKNIQYF
DNA: TGTGCCAGCAGCGCGGGGACTAGCGGGATTGGGGCCAAAAACATTCAGTACTTC

V: TRBV5-6
size: NA
J: TRBJ2-1
D: NA
CDR3: CASSLAFGPISYNEQFF
DNA: TGTGCCAGCAGCTTGGCTTTCGGGCCAATCTCCTACAATGAGCAGTTCTTC

V: TRBV5-4
size: NA
J: TRBJ2-7
D: NA
CDR3: CASSLSAGNSYEQYF
DNA: TGTGCCAGCAGCTTAAGTGCGGGGAACTCCTACGAGCAGTACTTC

V: TRBV2
size: NA
J: TRBJ2-6
D: NA
CDR3: CASSTSLGAGANVLTF
DNA: TGTGCCAGCAGTACCTCTCTTGGCGCTGGGGCCAACGTCCTGACTTTC

V: TRBV30
size: NA
J: TRBJ2-7
D: NA
CDR3: CAWRTDRFSYEQYF
DNA: TGTGCCTGGAGGACTGACAGGTTCTCCTACGAGCAGTACTTC

V: TRBV6-5
size: NA
J: TRBJ1-5
D: TRBD1
CDR3: CASSQGQGLSQPQHF
DNA: TGTGCCAGCAGTCAGGGACAGGGGTTGAGTCAGCCCCAGCATTTT

V: TRBV6-1
size: NA
J: TRBJ1-4
D: NA
CDR3: CASDKGGDNEKLFF
DNA: TGTGCCAGCGATAAGGGGGGAGATAATGAAAAACTGTTTTTT

V: TRBV11-2
size: NA
J: TRBJ2-3
D: TRBD2
CDR3: CASSFSLGGRTDTQYF
DNA: TGTGCCAGCAGCTTCTCGCTGGGCGGGAGAACAGATACGCAGTATTTT

V: TRBV5-6
size: NA
J: TRBJ2-7
D: NA
CDR3: CASSLVRDEQYF
DNA: TGTGCCAGCAGCTTGGTGCGTGACGAGCAGTACTTC